These T cell receptor beta chains were read from a single sample in a study of blood T cell repertoires in COVID-19. Clones were read by immunoSEQ multiplex PCR, and TCRdb kept only the in-frame ones, dropping some. This table has more than 85,000 clones, roughly 87% appearing once. The sequencing sample was made of peripheral blood. The receptors derive from a man aged 50 to 59 with acute or convalescent COVID-19. CDR3s include the opening cysteine and the closing phenylalanine or tryptophan. D genes are given only for firm matches. Expanded clones are given a class, and other clones once, few, many or no size at all.

>TRBV20-1|.|TRBJ1-6|.
TGCAGTGCTAGTATGGGACTGACCGGGTTGTCCCTCCACTTT
CSASMGLTGLSLHF
>TRBV20-1|.|TRBJ1-2|TRBD1
TGCAGTGCTAGAGAAGGGGGCGCAACCTTC
CSAREGGATF
>TRBV28|.|TRBJ1-5|.
TGTGCCAGCAGTCCCCCACTCTGGCAGCCCCAGCATTTT
CASSPPLWQPQHF
>TRBV14|few|TRBJ1-1|.
TGTGCCAGCAGCCGAATGCGATGGGGGGTGGGCGCTGAAGCTTTCTTT
CASSRMRWGVGAEAFF
>TRBV25-1|.|TRBJ2-1|TRBD1
TGTGCCAGCAGTGATTTGACAGGGGCAGCGAATGAGCAGTTCTTC
CASSDLTGAANEQFF
>TRBV7-3|.|TRBJ2-3|.
TGTGCCAGCAGCTTAGGCGGGATAAAGTCAGATACGCAGTATTTT
CASSLGGIKSDTQYF
>TRBV9|.|TRBJ1-2|.
TGTGCCAGCAGCATTCACACGACAGATCACTTCTATGGCTACACCTTC
CASSIHTTDHFYGYTF
>TRBV15|.|TRBJ1-5|.
TGTGCCACCAGCAGAGGGCGGGGTGCGGCGGGCAATCAGCCCCAGCATTTT
CATSRGRGAAGNQPQHF
>TRBV6-6|.|TRBJ1-6|TRBD1
TGTGCCAGCAGTCCTACCGGGACAGGGTATTCACCCCTCCACTTT
CASSPTGTGYSPLHF
>TRBV7-2|.|TRBJ2-1|TRBD1
TGTGCCAGCAGCTCCGGGACAGGGTCCAATGAGCAGTTCTTC
CASSSGTGSNEQFF
>TRBV4-1|.|TRBJ2-3|TRBD1
TGCGCCAGCAGCCGAAACAGGGGGCAAGATACGCAGTATTTT
CASSRNRGQDTQYF
>TRBV12-3/TRBV12-4|.|TRBJ2-1|TRBD2
TGTGCCAGCGGGTCGGGGGGGCGTAATGAGCAGTTCTTC
CASGSGGRNEQFF
>TRBV11-2|once|TRBJ2-3|TRBD2
TGTGCCAGCAGCTTAAATCCGGGGGGGCAGACAGATACGCAGTATTTT
CASSLNPGGQTDTQYF
>TRBV27|.|TRBJ2-1|TRBD2
TGTGCCAGCAGGCCTAGCGGGGTTTTGAATGAGCAGTTCTTC
CASRPSGVLNEQFF
>TRBV6-5|.|TRBJ1-1|.
TGTGCCAGCAGGTGGGGAGGGAACACTGAAGCTTTCTTT
CASRWGGNTEAFF
>TRBV11-2|.|TRBJ2-1|.
TGTGCCAGCAGCTTAGAGCTTTCTAGAGAGCAGTTCTTC
CASSLELSREQFF
>TRBV7-9|.|TRBJ1-6|TRBD1
TGTGCCAGCAGCGCAAGAGGGCCAGGGGGTAATTCACCCCTCCACTTT
CASSARGPGGNSPLHF
>TRBV11-3|once|TRBJ2-7|.
TGTGCCAGCAGCTTAGTGGACTTCCCCCCCTACGAGCAGTACTTC
CASSLVDFPPYEQYF
>TRBV6-1|.|TRBJ1-2|TRBD1
TGTGCCAGCCGTGACAGGGTAGAAGGCTACACCTTC
CASRDRVEGYTF
>TRBV4-1|.|TRBJ1-2|.
TGCGCCAGCAGCCAACCCATCAGGGAAGCCGGCTACACCTTC
CASSQPIREAGYTF
>TRBV25-1|.|TRBJ2-4|TRBD1
TGTGCCAGCAGTGTTACAGGGGGAAACATTCAGTACTTC
CASSVTGGNIQYF
>TRBV10-3|.|TRBJ1-3|.
TGTGCCATCAGAGACTTACAGGGTTCTGGAAACACCATATATTTT
CAIRDLQGSGNTIYF
>TRBV28|.|TRBJ2-7|.
TGTGCCAGCAGAACCCCCCGAGTAGGGGGAAACGAGCAGTACTTC
CASRTPRVGGNEQYF
>TRBV9|few|TRBJ1-3|TRBD1
TGTGCCAGCAGCGCCCCCCGACAGGGGCGTAGAAACACCATATATTTT
CASSAPRQGRRNTIYF
>TRBV5-1|.|TRBJ2-3|.
TGCGCCAGCAGCCTGATTCAGGGATACACAGATACGCAGTATTTT
CASSLIQGYTDTQYF